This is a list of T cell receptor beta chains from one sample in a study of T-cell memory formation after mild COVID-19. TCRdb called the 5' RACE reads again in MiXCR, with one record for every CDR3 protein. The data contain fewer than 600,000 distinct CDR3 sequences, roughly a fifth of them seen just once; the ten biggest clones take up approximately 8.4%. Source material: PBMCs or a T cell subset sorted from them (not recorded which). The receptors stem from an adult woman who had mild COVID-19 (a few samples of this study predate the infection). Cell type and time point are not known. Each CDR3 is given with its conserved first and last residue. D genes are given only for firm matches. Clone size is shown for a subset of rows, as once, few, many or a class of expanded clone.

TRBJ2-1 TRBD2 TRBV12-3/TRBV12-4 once CASSTPLLAGGRDEQFF TGTGCCAGCAGTACACCCTTACTAGCGGGAGGGCGTGATGAGCAGTTCTTC
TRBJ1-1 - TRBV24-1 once CATSASQHTEAFF TGTGCCACCAGTGCAAGCCAGCACACTGAAGCTTTCTTT
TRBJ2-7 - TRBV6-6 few CASSPTGHEQYF TGTGCCAGCAGCCCCACAGGGCACGAGCAGTACTTC
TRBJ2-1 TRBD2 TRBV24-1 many CATSSGRVRRGASYNEQFF TGTGCCACCTCCTCTGGCAGGGTTAGGCGGGGGGCCTCCTACAATGAGCAGTTCTTC
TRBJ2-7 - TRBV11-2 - CASSLEPQAYEQYF TGTGCCAGCAGCTTAGAGCCCCAGGCGTACGAGCAGTACTTC
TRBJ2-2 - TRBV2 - CASSGLGGPAGELFF TGTGCCAGCAGTGGTCTAGGCGGTCCCGCCGGGGAGCTGTTTTTT
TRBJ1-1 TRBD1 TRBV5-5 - CASSFGQGVDTEAFF TGTGCCAGCAGCTTCGGACAGGGGGTCGACACTGAAGCTTTCTTT
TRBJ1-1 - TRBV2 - CATSGQGSTEAFF TGTGCCACCTCGGGCCAGGGTTCCACTGAAGCTTTCTTT
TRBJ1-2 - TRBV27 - CASSLHRYYGYTF TGTGCCAGCAGTTTGCACAGGTACTATGGCTACACCTTC
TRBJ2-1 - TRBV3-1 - CASSQIGVEVLNEQFF TGTGCCAGCAGCCAAATCGGTGTAGAAGTTCTCAATGAGCAGTTCTTC
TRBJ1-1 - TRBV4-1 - CASSQALPRGLVVNTEAFF TGCGCCAGCAGCCAAGCCCTCCCTAGGGGCCTCGTAGTGAACACTGAAGCTTTCTTT
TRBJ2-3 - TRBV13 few CASSFRRGLTDTQYF TGTGCCAGCAGCTTTAGACGGGGTCTGACAGATACGCAGTATTTT
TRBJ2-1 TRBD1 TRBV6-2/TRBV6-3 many CASSRPGGGEQFF TGTGCCAGCAGTAGACCAGGGGGCGGAGAGCAGTTCTTC
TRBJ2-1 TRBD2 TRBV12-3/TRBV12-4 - CASSLAGRAKEQFF TGTGCCAGCAGTTTAGCAGGGAGGGCCAAGGAGCAGTTCTTC
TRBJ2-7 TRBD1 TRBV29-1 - CSAPGQGKNEQYF TGCAGCGCTCCCGGACAGGGGAAGAACGAGCAGTACTTC
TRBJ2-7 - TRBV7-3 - CASSYSEGSYEQYF TGTGCCAGCAGCTATAGCGAGGGTTCCTACGAGCAGTACTTC
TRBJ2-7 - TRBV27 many CASSLRGGLYEQYF TGTGCCAGCAGTCTCCGAGGGGGGCTATACGAGCAGTACTTC
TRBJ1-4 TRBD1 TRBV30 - CAWSLKGAVEKLFF TGTGCCTGGAGTTTGAAGGGGGCCGTTGAAAAACTGTTTTTT
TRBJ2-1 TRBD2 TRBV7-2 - CASSPRASGGLEQFF TGTGCCAGCAGCCCCCGGGCTAGCGGGGGTTTGGAGCAGTTCTTC
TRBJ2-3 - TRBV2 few CASPSIPQGNTDTQYF TGTGCCAGCCCCTCCATCCCGCAGGGTAACACAGATACGCAGTATTTT
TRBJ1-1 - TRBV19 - CASSIEGTEAFF TGTGCCAGTAGTATTGAGGGGACTGAAGCTTTCTTT
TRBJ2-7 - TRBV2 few CASSERGDEQYF TGTGCCAGCAGTGAAAGAGGGGACGAGCAGTACTTC
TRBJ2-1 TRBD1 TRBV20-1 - CSARAAGTEMRNEQFF TGCAGTGCTAGAGCCGCCGGGACAGAGATGCGGAATGAGCAGTTCTTC
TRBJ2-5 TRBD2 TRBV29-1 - CSVGGLAGETQYF TGCAGCGTGGGGGGACTAGCAGGAGAGACCCAGTACTTC
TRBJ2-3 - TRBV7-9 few CAGGDSSTDTQYF TGTGCTGGAGGGGACAGCTCCACAGATACGCAGTATTTT
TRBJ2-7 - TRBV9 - CASSVGDAYEQYF TGTGCCAGCAGCGTAGGGGACGCCTACGAGCAGTACTTC
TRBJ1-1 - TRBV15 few CATSSVGGYRWNTEAFF TGTGCCACCAGCAGTGTTGGCGGATACCGATGGAACACTGAAGCTTTCTTT
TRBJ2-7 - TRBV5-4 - CASSPGRQGTYEQYF TGTGCCAGCAGCCCAGGGAGGCAGGGGACTTACGAGCAGTACTTC
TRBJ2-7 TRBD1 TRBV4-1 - CASSPGGTGYEQYF TGCGCCAGCAGCCCTGGGGGGACAGGGTACGAGCAGTACTTC
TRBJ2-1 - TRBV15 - CATSRGLVDEQFF TGTGCCACCAGCAGAGGACTGGTTGATGAGCAGTTCTTC
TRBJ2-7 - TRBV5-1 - CASSLPRAGLYEQYF TGCGCCAGCAGCCTCCCCCGAGCAGGGCTTTACGAGCAGTACTTC
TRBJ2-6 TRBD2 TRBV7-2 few CASSLSFSGRRGANVLTF TGTGCCAGCAGCTTATCGTTTAGCGGGAGGCGTGGGGCCAACGTCCTGACTTTC
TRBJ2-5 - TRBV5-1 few CASSLGPGDSQETQYF TGCGCCAGCAGCTTGGGGCCTGGGGATTCACAAGAGACCCAGTACTTC
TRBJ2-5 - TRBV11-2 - CASSPYYDGDTQETQYF TGTGCCAGCAGCCCCTACTACGACGGGGACACTCAAGAGACCCAGTACTTC
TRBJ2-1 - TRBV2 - CASSERTASSYNEQFF TGTGCCAGCAGTGAGCGGACAGCCAGCTCCTACAATGAGCAGTTCTTC
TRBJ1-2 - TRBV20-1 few CSARDIGGDGYTF TGCAGTGCTAGAGATATAGGAGGCGATGGCTACACCTTC
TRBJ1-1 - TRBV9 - CASSVDWVEGTEAFF TGTGCCAGCAGCGTAGATTGGGTGGAGGGCACTGAAGCTTTCTTT
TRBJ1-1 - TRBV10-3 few CAINRGKDTEAFF TGTGCCATCAATAGGGGTAAAGACACTGAAGCTTTCTTT
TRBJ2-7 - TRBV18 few CASSPRAEGEQYF TGTGCCAGCTCACCACGGGCCGAGGGGGAGCAGTACTTC
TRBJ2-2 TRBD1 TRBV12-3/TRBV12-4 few CASSYRGPNTGELFF TGTGCCAGCAGTTACAGGGGGCCGAACACCGGGGAGCTGTTTTTT
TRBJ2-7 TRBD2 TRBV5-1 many CASTPAGGFLEQYF TGCGCCAGCACCCCAGCGGGAGGGTTTCTCGAGCAGTACTTC
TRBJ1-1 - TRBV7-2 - CASSQQVLGNTEAFF TGTGCCAGCAGTCAGCAGGTTTTGGGGAACACTGAAGCTTTCTTT
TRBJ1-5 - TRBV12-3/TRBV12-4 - CASSWKGNNQPQHF TGTGCCAGCAGTTGGAAAGGGAACAATCAGCCCCAGCATTTT
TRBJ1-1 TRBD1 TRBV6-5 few CASSGQGGDTEAFF TGTGCCAGCAGTGGACAGGGGGGGGACACTGAAGCTTTCTTT
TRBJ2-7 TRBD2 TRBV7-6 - CASSPRTSDYEQYF TGTGCCAGCAGCCCGAGGACTAGCGACTACGAGCAGTACTTC
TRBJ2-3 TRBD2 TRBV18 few CASSPSGTSGTDTQYF TGTGCCAGCTCCCCCTCCGGGACTAGCGGCACAGATACGCAGTATTTT
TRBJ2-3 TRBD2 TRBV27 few CASSFLPLAGEPDTQYF TGTGCCAGCAGTTTCCTCCCTCTAGCGGGAGAGCCAGATACGCAGTATTTT
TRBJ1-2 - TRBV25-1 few CASSAETGGYGYTF TGTGCCAGCAGTGCCGAGACAGGAGGCTATGGCTACACCTTC
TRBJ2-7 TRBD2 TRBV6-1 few CASSEALAGGTYEQYF TGTGCCAGCAGTGAAGCGCTAGCGGGGGGGACCTACGAGCAGTACTTC
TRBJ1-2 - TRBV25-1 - CASSDPEVGYYGYTF TGTGCCAGCAGTGACCCTGAAGTAGGATACTATGGCTACACCTTC
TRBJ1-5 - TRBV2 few CASSDDGRSNQPQHF TGTGCCAGCAGTGACGATGGGAGGAGCAATCAGCCCCAGCATTTT